The 21 T cell receptor beta chains given below trace back to one sample, sequenced in a study of blood T cells in healthy people across ages. It was with a sample-barcoded 5' primer and a J-beta primer mix that a second PCR of about 7 to 12 cycles was run. MiXCR, applied by TCRdb to the 5' RACE reads, yields one record per CDR3 protein. This sample carries some 670,000 distinct CDR3 sequences, roughly half of them seen once, and the ten largest clones take 13%. The source material was blood. All receptors derive from a woman aged 80 or older in good health.

This clonotype was counted ten times or more. The rearrangement uses TRBV6-6 and TRBJ1-5, with 8 bases identical to TRBD1. CDR3 length: 15 residues. Germline-derived CDR1 and CDR2 are MNHNY and SVGAGI (reference sequence). Trimming took 10 bases from V and 4 from J; bases not matched to a gene: 12. In DNA form, the CDR3 reads TGTGCCACACAAGACAGGGGAGTTGGTAATCAGCCCCAGCATTTT. Its translation: CATQDRGVGNQPQHF.

In its sample, this clonotype was seen a few times. The chain carries TRBV20-1 and TRBJ2-2, with a tentative D call TRBD2 (7 bases). Germline V CDR1 and CDR2: DFQATT, SNEGSKA (reference sequence). CDR3 size: 15 residues. Trimming removed 3 bases at V and 5 bases at J, with 16 bases between. The CDR3 DNA follows: TGCAGTGCTAGCCCGGGGGGCTCCCTTACCGGGGAGCTGTTTTTT. Its translation is CSASPGGSLTGELFF.

This clonotype was seen at least ten times. J is TRBJ2-3 and V is TRBV20-1; 8 bases are a match to TRBD1. Germline loops: CDR1 DFQATT, CDR2 SNEGSKA (reference sequence). The CDR3 is 15 residues long. Trimming cost V 5 bases and J 4 bases; bases outside gene matches: 11. This chain's CDR3 is CSAEGEGRGPDTQYF. The DNA for the CDR3 is TGCAGTGCTGAAGGGGAAGGCAGGGGGCCAGATACGCAGTATTTT.

The chain employs TRBV2 and TRBJ1-1; D is uncertain. Germline-derived CDR1 and CDR2 are SNHLY and FYNNEI. The CDR3 contains 13 residues. With 6 bases removed from V and 5 bases from J, the gap between germline ends came to 13 bases. The CDR3 loop is CASSPSAVTEAFF. The CDR3 DNA reads as TGTGCCAGCAGCCCATCGGCCGTAACTGAAGCTTTCTTT.

The rearrangement joins TRBV2 to TRBJ2-3, with 7 bases matching TRBD1. The CDR3 runs 15 residues. V dropped 2 bases and J dropped 7; count of bases not matched to a gene: 9. Germline-derived CDR1 and CDR2 are SNHLY and FYNNEI. In DNA, the CDR3 is TGTGCCAGCAGTGAATCGGGCAGGGGGAGTCATACGCAGTATTTT. Translated, it gives CASSESGRGSHTQYF.

With regard to this clonotype: A read error may explain this, as a much larger clone is one base away. CDR3 amino acids: CSARSPGQSLDEQYF. For the CDR3, the DNA is TGCAGTGCTAGATCGCCGGGACAGTCCTTGGATGAGCAGTACTTC. The chain couples TRBV20-1 to TRBJ2-1, with 7 bases identical to TRBD1. The tail of the sequence fits TRBJ2-7 better, so the J call may be wrong. Germline V lookup: CDR1 DFQATT, CDR2 SNEGSKA (reference sequence). The CDR3 totals 15 residues.

The chain joins TRBV4-2 to TRBJ1-2; D call uncertain. This CDR3 spans 14 amino acids. Germline loops: CDR1 LGHNA, CDR2 YNFKEQ. Trimming took 1 base from V and 2 from J, leaving 8 bases between them. The CDR3 reads CASSQGDRNYGYTF. CDR3 nucleotide sequence: TGTGCCAGCAGCCAAGGAGACCGAAACTATGGCTACACCTTC.

This CDR3 reads CATGQGLTKNIQYF. DNA for the CDR3: TGTGCCACGGGACAGGGCCTAACCAAAAACATTCAGTACTTC. The chain employs TRBV10-3 and TRBJ2-4; 9 nucleotides match TRBD1. This CDR3 spans 14 amino acids. Per germline, CDR1 ENHRY and CDR2 SYGVKD. The junction had 6 bases not matched to a gene; V was cut back by 10 bases and J by 2 bases.

This clonotype was counted many times. V gene TRBV6-6 combines with J gene TRBJ1-1; D might be TRBD1 (6 bases). Between the trimmed V and J ends, which lost 5 bases and 1 base, there was a span of 11 bases. Germline CDR1 is MNHNY and CDR2 is SVGAGI (reference sequence). The CDR3 contains 14 residues. CDR3 region: CASSTRTENTEAFF. For the CDR3, the DNA is TGTGCCAGCAGTACAAGGACAGAGAACACTGAAGCTTTCTTT.

The chain joins TRBV20-1 to TRBJ2-3; 8 bases match TRBD2. The CDR3 runs to 14 residues. In germline, CDR1 is DFQATT, CDR2 SNEGSKA (reference sequence). The V gene end was trimmed by 3 bases and the J gene end by 5 bases; junction bases not matched to a gene: 7. The CDR3, as DNA: TGCAGTGCTAGCCGACTAGCGAAAGGAGATACGCAGTATTTT. Translating gives CSASRLAKGDTQYF.

The J gene is TRBJ1-2, the V gene TRBV12-3 or TRBV12-4; D is unclear. This CDR3 has 14 amino acids. V dropped 2 bases and J dropped 5 bases, with 12 bases sitting between them. The CDR3 sequence is CASSLLASTYGYTF. The CDR3 coding sequence is TGTGCCAGCAGTTTATTGGCAAGCACTTATGGCTACACCTTC.

This clonotype was observed a handful of times. The chain employs TRBV2 and TRBJ2-2; a weak D match, TRBD1 (5 bases). The V gene's germline CDR1 is SNHLY and CDR2 FYNNEI. The CDR3 totals 13 residues. V was cut by 6 bases and J by 3 bases, with 8 bases left in between. The CDR3 is CASSRDDTGELFF. Here the CDR3 DNA reads TGTGCCAGCAGCAGGGATGACACCGGGGAGCTGTTTTTT.

This rearrangement joins TRBV13 to TRBJ1-1; D not resolved. V was shortened by 5 bases and J by 4 bases, with 14 bases between the two germline ends. The CDR3 length is 14 residues. Germline V gene sequence: CDR1 PRHDT, CDR2 FYEKMQ (reference sequence). The CDR3 nucleotides are TGTGCCAGCAGCGGATCCGAAGAGGTCACTGAAGCTTTCTTT. Translation gives CASSGSEEVTEAFF. Complete variable domain (other parts from reference TRBV13 and TRBJ1-1): AAGVIQSPRHLIKEKRETATLKCYPIPRHDTVYWYQQGPGQDPQFLISFYEKMQSDKGSIPDRFSAQQFSDYHSELNMSSLELGDSALYFCASSGSEEVTEAFFGQGTRLTVV.

The CDR3: CAWSKDSNQPQHF. CDR3 bases: TGTGCCTGGAGTAAAGACAGCAATCAGCCCCAGCATTTT. The rearrangement uses TRBV30 and TRBJ1-5; D is undetermined. Germline V lookup: CDR1 GTSNPN, CDR2 SVGIG (reference sequence). V was shortened by 2 bases and J by 1 base, with 6 bases between the two germline ends. The CDR3 contains 13 residues.

As to this clonotype: A much larger clone lies one base from this, so it may be a read error. CDR3 sequence (DNA): TGTGCCAGCAACCAAGTCGTCGGGAGAGGGGGTGAGCAGTTCTTC. Its protein product is CASNQVVGRGGEQFF. The gene calls are TRBV3-1 and TRBJ2-1; D assignment may be TRBD1 or TRBD2 (6 bases each). This CDR3 contains 15 residues. The germline V gene encodes CDR1 LGHDT and CDR2 YNNKEL (reference sequence).

This rearrangement joins TRBV6-1 to TRBJ2-7; D perhaps matches TRBD1 (6 bases). Germline CDR1 MNHNS, CDR2 SASEGT. The V end was cut by 2 bases, the J end by 0 bases, with 11 bases between. This CDR3 region has 15 residues. In DNA, the CDR3 is TGTGCCAGCAGTGAACGGGACATAGCCTCCTACGAGCAGTACTTC. Amino acid sequence: CASSERDIASYEQYF.

This clonotype was detected a few times. In DNA form, the CDR3 reads TGCAGCGTTGACAGGGCGAACACCGGGGAGCTGTTTTTT. Translated, it gives CSVDRANTGELFF. The chain is built from TRBV29-1 and TRBJ2-2; possible D gene TRBD1, 5 bases. Trimming took 3 bases from V and 0 from J, leaving 5 bases between them. Germline V gene sequence: CDR1 SQVTM, CDR2 ANQGSEA. The CDR3 loop spans 13 amino acids.

DNA for the CDR3: TGCGCCAGCAGCTTAGTAGGATACTATGGCTACACCTTC. This gives the protein CASSLVGYYGYTF. The chain is built from TRBV5-1 and TRBJ1-2; no reliable D call. The length of the CDR3 is 13 residues. Germline V lookup: CDR1 SGHRS, CDR2 YFSETQ. V was cut by 2 bases and J by 3 bases, with 8 bases left in between.

The rearrangement joins TRBV10-3 to TRBJ2-1; 7 bases line up with TRBD1. V lost 7 bases and J lost 8; bases outside the gene matches: 8. The germline CDR1 and CDR2 sequences are ENHRY and SYGVKD. This CDR3 has 13 residues. CDR3 protein: CAITMTDRDEQFF. CDR3 DNA sequence: TGTGCCATCACAATGACCGACAGGGATGAGCAGTTCTTC.

This clonotype was seen more than once but under ten times. This chain connects TRBV27 to TRBJ2-5; D could derive from TRBD1 or TRBD2 (5 bases each). Trimming pared 6 bases from V and 5 bases from J, leaving 16 bases between. Germline lookup yields CDR1 MNHEY and CDR2 SMNVEV (reference sequence). The CDR3 covers 14 residues. CDR3 sequence (DNA): TGTGCCAGCAGCCCTAGGCCGTGGGGGGAGACCCAGTACTTC. It translates to CASSPRPWGETQYF.

This clonotype was detected ten times or more. CDR3 amino acids: CASSLRLAQTYNEQFF. CDR3 in DNA: TGTGCCAGCAGCTTACGACTAGCGCAAACCTACAATGAGCAGTTCTTC. This chain uses TRBV7-2 with TRBJ2-1, with 8 bases lining up with TRBD2. The germline gives CDR1 SGHTA, CDR2 FQGNSA. CDR3 length: 16 amino acids. V dropped 2 bases and J dropped 2; count of bases not matched to a gene: 5.